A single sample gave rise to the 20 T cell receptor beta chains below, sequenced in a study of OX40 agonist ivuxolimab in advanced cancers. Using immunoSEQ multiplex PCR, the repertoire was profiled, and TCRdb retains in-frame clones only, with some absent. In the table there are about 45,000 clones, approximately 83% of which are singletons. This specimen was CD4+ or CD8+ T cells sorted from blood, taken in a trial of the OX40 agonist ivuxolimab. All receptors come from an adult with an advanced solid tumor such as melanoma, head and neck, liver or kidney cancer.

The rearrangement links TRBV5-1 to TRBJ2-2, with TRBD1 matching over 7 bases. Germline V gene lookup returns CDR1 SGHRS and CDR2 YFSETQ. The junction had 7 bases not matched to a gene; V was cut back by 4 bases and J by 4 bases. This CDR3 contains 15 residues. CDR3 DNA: TGCGCCAGCAGCACCGGGACAGAGGGCACCGGGGAGCTGTTTTTT. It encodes CASSTGTEGTGELFF.

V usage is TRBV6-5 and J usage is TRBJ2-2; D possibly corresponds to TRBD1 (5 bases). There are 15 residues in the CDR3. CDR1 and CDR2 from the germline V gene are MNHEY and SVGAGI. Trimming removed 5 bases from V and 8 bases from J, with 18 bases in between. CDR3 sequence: CASSPRQRNLGELFF. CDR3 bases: TGTGCCAGCAGTCCTAGACAGAGAAATCTGGGGGAGCTGTTTTTT.

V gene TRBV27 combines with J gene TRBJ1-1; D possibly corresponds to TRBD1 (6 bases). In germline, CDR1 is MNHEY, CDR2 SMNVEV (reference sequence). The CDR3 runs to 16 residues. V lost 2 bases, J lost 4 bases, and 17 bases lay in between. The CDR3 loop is CASSLVRGRRGTEAFF. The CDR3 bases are TGTGCCAGCAGTTTAGTCAGGGGCCGCCGAGGCACTGAAGCTTTCTTT.

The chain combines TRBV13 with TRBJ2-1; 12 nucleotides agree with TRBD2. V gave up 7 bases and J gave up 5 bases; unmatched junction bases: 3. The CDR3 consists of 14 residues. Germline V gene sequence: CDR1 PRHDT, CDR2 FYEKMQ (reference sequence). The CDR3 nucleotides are TGTGCCAGCAACCTAGCGGGAGGGGACAATGAGCAGTTCTTC. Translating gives CASNLAGGDNEQFF.

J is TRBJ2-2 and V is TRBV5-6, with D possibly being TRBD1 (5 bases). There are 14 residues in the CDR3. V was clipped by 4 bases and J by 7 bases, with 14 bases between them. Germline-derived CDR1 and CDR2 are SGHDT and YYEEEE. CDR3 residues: CASSLYTGYGELFF. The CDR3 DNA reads TGTGCCAGCAGCCTATACACAGGTTACGGGGAGCTGTTTTTT.

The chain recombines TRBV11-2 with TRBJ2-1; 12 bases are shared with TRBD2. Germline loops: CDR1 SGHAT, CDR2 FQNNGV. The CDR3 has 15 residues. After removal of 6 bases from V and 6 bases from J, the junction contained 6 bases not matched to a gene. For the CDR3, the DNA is TGTGCCAGCAGGCCGCTAGCGGGGGGGCGCAATGAGCAGTTCTTC. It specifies CASRPLAGGRNEQFF.

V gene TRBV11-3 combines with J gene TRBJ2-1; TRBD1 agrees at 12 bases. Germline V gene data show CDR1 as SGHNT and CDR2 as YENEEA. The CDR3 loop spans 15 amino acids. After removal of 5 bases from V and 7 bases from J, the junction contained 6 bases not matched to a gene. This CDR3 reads CASSQGQGARNEQFF. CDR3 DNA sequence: TGTGCCAGCAGCCAGGGACAGGGGGCACGTAATGAGCAGTTCTTC.

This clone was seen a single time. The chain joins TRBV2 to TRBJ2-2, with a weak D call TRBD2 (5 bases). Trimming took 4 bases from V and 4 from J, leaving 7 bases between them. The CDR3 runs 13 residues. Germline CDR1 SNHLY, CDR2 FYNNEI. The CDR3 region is CASSASGTGELFF. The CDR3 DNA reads TGTGCCAGCAGTGCCAGCGGCACCGGGGAGCTGTTTTTT. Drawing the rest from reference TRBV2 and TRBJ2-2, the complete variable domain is EPEVTQTPSHQVTQMGQEVILRCVPISNHLYFYWYRQILGQKVEFLVSFYNNEISEKSEIFDDQFSVERPDGSNFTLKIRSTKLEDSAMYFCASSASGTGELFFGEGSRLTVL.

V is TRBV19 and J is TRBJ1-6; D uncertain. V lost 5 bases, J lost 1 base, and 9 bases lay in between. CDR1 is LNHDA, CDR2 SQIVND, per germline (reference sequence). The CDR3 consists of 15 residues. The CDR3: CASSSTPSYNSPLHF. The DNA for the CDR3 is TGTGCCAGTAGTTCAACACCGTCCTATAATTCACCCCTCCACTTT.

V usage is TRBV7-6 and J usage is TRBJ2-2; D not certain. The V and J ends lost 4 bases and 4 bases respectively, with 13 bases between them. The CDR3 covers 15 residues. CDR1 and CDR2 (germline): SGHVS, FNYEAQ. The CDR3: CASSSLSGGTGELFF. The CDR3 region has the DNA TGTGCCAGCAGCTCCCTATCGGGTGGCACCGGGGAGCTGTTTTTT.

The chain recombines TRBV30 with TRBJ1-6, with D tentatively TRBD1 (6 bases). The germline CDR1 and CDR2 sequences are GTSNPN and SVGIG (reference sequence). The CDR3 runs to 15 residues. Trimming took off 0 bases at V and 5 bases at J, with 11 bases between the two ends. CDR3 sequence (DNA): TGTGCCTGGAGTGTATCAGGGGTGAATAATTCACCCCTCCACTTT. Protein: CAWSVSGVNNSPLHF.

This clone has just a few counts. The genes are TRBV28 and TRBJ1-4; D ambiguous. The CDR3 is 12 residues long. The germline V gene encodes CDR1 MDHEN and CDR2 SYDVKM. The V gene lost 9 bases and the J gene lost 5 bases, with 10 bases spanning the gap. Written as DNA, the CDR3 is TGTGCCAGTAGACGGGAAAATGAAAAACTGTTTTTT. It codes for CASRRENEKLFF.

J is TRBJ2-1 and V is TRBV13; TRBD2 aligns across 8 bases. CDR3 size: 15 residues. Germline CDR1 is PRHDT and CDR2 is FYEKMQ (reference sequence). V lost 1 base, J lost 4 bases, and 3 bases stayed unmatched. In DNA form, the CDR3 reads TGTGCCAGCAGCTTAGTAGCGGGAATGTACAATGAGCAGTTCTTC. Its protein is CASSLVAGMYNEQFF.

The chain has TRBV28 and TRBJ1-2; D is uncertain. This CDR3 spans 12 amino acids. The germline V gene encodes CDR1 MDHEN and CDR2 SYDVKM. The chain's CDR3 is CATTETRWGYTF. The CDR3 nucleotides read TGTGCAACGACGGAGACACGTTGGGGCTACACCTTC.

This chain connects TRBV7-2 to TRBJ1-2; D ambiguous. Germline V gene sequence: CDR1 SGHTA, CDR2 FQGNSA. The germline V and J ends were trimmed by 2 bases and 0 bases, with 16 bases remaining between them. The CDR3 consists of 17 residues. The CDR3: CASSLLREDFSNYGYTF. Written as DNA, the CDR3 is TGTGCCAGCAGCTTACTGAGGGAAGACTTCTCTAACTATGGCTACACCTTC.

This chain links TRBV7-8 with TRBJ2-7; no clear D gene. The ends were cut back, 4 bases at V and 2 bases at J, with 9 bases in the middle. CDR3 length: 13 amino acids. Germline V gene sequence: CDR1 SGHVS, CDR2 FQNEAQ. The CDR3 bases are TGTGCCAGCAGCTCGACACCTACCTACGAGCAGTACTTC. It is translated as CASSSTPTYEQYF. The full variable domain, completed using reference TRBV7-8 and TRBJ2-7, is GAGVSQSPRYKVAKRGQDVALRCDPISGHVSLFWYQQALGQGPEFLTYFQNEAQLDKSGLPSDRFFAERPEGSVSTLKIQRTQQEDSAVYLCASSSTPTYEQYFGPGTRLTVT.

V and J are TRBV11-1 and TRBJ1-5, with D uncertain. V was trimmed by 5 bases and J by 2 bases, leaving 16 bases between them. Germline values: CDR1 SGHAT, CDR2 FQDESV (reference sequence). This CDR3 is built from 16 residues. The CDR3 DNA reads TGTGCCAGCAGCCTCGGGAAGCACGAGGGCAATCAGCCCCAGCATTTT. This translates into CASSLGKHEGNQPQHF. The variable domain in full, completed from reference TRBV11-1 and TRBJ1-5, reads EAEVAQSPRYKITEKSQAVAFWCDPISGHATLYWYRQILGQGPELLVQFQDESVVDDSQLPKDRFSAERLKGVDSTLKIQPAELGDSAMYLCASSLGKHEGNQPQHFGDGTRLSIL.

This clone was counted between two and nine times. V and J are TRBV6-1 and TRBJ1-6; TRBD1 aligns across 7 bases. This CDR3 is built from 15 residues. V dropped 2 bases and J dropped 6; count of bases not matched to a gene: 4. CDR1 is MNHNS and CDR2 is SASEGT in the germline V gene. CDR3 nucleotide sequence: TGTGCCAGCAGTGAACAGGGGGTAGGTAATTCACCCCTCCACTTT. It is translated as CASSEQGVGNSPLHF.

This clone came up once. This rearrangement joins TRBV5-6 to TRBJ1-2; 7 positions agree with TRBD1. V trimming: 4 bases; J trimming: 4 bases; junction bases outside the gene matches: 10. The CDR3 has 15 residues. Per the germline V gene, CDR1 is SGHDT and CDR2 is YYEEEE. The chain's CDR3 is CASSEIGRGTYGYTF. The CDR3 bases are TGTGCCAGCAGCGAAATAGGCAGGGGGACCTATGGCTACACCTTC. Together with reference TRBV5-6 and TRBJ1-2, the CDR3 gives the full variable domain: DAGVTQSPTHLIKTRGQQVTLRCSPKSGHDTVSWYQQALGQGPQFIFQYYEEEERQRGNFPDRFSGHQFPNYSSELNVNALLLGDSALYLCASSEIGRGTYGYTFGSGTRLTVV.

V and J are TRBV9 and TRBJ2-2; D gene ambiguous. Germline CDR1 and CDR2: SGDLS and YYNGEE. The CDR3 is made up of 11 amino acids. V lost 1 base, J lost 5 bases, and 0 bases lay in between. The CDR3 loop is CASSVTGELFF. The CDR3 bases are TGTGCCAGCAGCGTAACCGGGGAGCTGTTTTTT.